This T cell receptor (beta chain) is from a study of vaccination effects on CD4 cells after COVID-19. Here immunoSEQ multiplex PCR was the method, and the copy in TCRdb shows in-frame clones only, minus some. Of tens of thousands of clones in the sample, around 70% were seen once. About this clone itself: Its antigen is not identified.

Study-wide points: The study enrolled few convalescent patients and sampled no early post-infection timepoints.

Germline CDR1 ENHRY, CDR2 SYGVKD. This CDR3 is 15 amino acids long. V lost 2 bases and J lost 4, with 11 bases in between. The ViraFEST assay expanded antigen-specific CD4+ T cells with viral peptide pools before sequencing. CD4+ T cell isolation took place after 10 days of culture. Each vaccine recipient was nucleocapsid antibody negative and had no prior SARS-CoV-2 infection. Fresh IL-2-containing medium replaced half the medium on days 3 and 7. The gene calls are TRBV10-3 and TRBJ2-2; D is possibly TRBD1 or TRBD2 (5 bases each). This TCR derives from a human donor who received a COVID-19 vaccine. Sequencing used CD4+ T cells from PBMCs cultured with SARS-CoV-2 spike peptides, obtained before COVID-19 vaccination. CDR3 in amino acids: CAISEPGRVTGELFF. CDR3 DNA: TGTGCCATCAGTGAGCCAGGGCGGGTCACCGGGGAGCTGTTTTTT.